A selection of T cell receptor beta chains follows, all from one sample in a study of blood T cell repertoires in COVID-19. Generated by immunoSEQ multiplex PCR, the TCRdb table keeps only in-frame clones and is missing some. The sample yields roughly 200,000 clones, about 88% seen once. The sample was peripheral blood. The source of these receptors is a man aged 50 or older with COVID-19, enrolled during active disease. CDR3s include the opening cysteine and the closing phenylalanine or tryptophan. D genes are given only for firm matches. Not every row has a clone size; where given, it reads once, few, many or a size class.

CDR3: CASKVNGPGVTGELFF
DNA: TGTGCCAGCAAGGTGAATGGGCCAGGGGTCACCGGGGAGCTGTTTTTT
D: NA
V: TRBV7-2
size: NA
J: TRBJ2-2

CDR3: CASSLPGRGSGELFF
DNA: TGCGCCAGCAGCTTACCGGGACGGGGGTCCGGGGAGCTGTTTTTT
D: NA
V: TRBV5-1
size: once
J: TRBJ2-2

CDR3: CASSGQREFYEQYF
DNA: TGCGCCAGCAGCGGACAGCGAGAATTCTACGAGCAGTACTTC
D: NA
V: TRBV10-1
size: NA
J: TRBJ2-7

CDR3: CASSLTESNEQYF
DNA: TGTGCCAGCAGCTTGACAGAGAGCAACGAGCAGTACTTC
D: NA
V: TRBV5-4
size: few
J: TRBJ2-7

CDR3: CASSQTGEGNSPLHF
DNA: TGCGCCAGCAGCCAGACAGGCGAGGGTAATTCACCCCTCCACTTT
D: NA
V: TRBV5-1
size: NA
J: TRBJ1-6

CDR3: CASKGGGYEQYF
DNA: TGTGCCAGCAAAGGGGGCGGCTACGAGCAGTACTTC
D: TRBD1
V: TRBV27
size: NA
J: TRBJ2-7

CDR3: CASSQELRTAGELFF
DNA: TGCGCCAGCAGCCAAGAGTTAAGAACAGCCGGGGAGCTGTTTTTT
D: NA
V: TRBV4-3
size: NA
J: TRBJ2-2

CDR3: CASSFREGTGANVLTF
DNA: TGTGCCAGCAGCTTTCGGGAAGGGACAGGGGCCAACGTCCTGACTTTC
D: NA
V: TRBV5-8
size: NA
J: TRBJ2-6

CDR3: CASSLGTGQNWPQHF
DNA: TGTGCCAGCAGCTTGGGGACAGGGCAGAATTGGCCCCAGCATTTT
D: TRBD1
V: TRBV7-6
size: NA
J: TRBJ1-5

CDR3: CASSTGSGRYNEQFF
DNA: TGTGCCAGCAGCACGGGCAGCGGGAGATACAATGAGCAGTTCTTC
D: TRBD2
V: TRBV6-5
size: NA
J: TRBJ2-1

CDR3: CASSLSAVTGETQYF
DNA: TGTGCCAGCAGCTTATCGGCGGTGACGGGGGAGACCCAGTACTTC
D: NA
V: TRBV11-2
size: NA
J: TRBJ2-5

CDR3: CASSGQPQETQYF
DNA: TGTGCCAGCAGTGGACAGCCACAAGAGACCCAGTACTTC
D: NA
V: TRBV2
size: once
J: TRBJ2-5

CDR3: CASILEPLTGGRGYTF
DNA: TGCGCCAGCATTCTTGAACCCCTTACAGGGGGACGAGGCTACACCTTC
D: TRBD1
V: TRBV5-1
size: NA
J: TRBJ1-2

CDR3: CAISGYSPTEAFF
DNA: TGTGCCATCAGTGGGTACAGCCCCACTGAAGCTTTCTTT
D: NA
V: TRBV10-3
size: NA
J: TRBJ1-1

CDR3: CASSTLGGFPYEQYF
DNA: TGTGCCAGCAGTACCCTTGGAGGGTTCCCCTACGAGCAGTACTTC
D: NA
V: TRBV28
size: NA
J: TRBJ2-7

CDR3: CASRIGGLAGVGQYF
DNA: TGTGCCAGCAGAATAGGGGGACTAGCGGGAGTTGGGCAGTACTTC
D: TRBD2
V: TRBV7-8
size: NA
J: TRBJ2-7

CDR3: CASSEGGGTYNEQFF
DNA: TGTGCCAGCAGTGAAGGCGGGGGGACGTACAATGAGCAGTTCTTC
D: TRBD2
V: TRBV25-1
size: NA
J: TRBJ2-1

CDR3: CASSPRTFGGYTF
DNA: TGTGCCAGCAGCCCCCGAACCTTCGGGGGCTACACCTTC
D: NA
V: TRBV7-9
size: NA
J: TRBJ1-2

CDR3: CASSVDVWGSSTDTQYF
DNA: TGTGCCAGCAGCGTAGATGTCTGGGGCAGTAGCACAGATACGCAGTATTTT
D: NA
V: TRBV9
size: NA
J: TRBJ2-3

CDR3: CASSPGIDEAFF
DNA: TGTGCCAGCAGCCCCGGGATCGATGAAGCTTTCTTT
D: NA
V: TRBV28
size: few
J: TRBJ1-1

CDR3: CASSFSTGTGADTQYF
DNA: TGCGCCAGCAGCTTCTCCACCGGGACAGGAGCAGATACGCAGTATTTT
D: TRBD1
V: TRBV5-1
size: NA
J: TRBJ2-3

CDR3: CASSEVAGDTQYF
DNA: TGTGCCAGCAGTGAGGTAGCGGGTGATACGCAGTATTTT
D: TRBD2
V: TRBV2
size: once
J: TRBJ2-3

CDR3: CASSRKFDRGGQETQYF
DNA: TGTGCCAGCTCACGAAAATTCGACAGGGGCGGACAAGAGACCCAGTACTTC
D: TRBD1
V: TRBV18
size: NA
J: TRBJ2-5

CDR3: CASSFGGLATEQYF
DNA: TGTGCCAGCAGCTTTGGGGGACTAGCGACCGAGCAGTACTTC
D: TRBD2
V: TRBV5-4
size: NA
J: TRBJ2-7

CDR3: CASSLFTSGRDSYNEQFF
DNA: TGTGCCAGCAGTTTATTTACTAGCGGGCGAGACTCCTACAATGAGCAGTTCTTC
D: TRBD2
V: TRBV27
size: NA
J: TRBJ2-1

CDR3: CASSIARVYSTDTQYF
DNA: TGTGCCAGTAGTATTGCGCGGGTGTATAGCACAGATACGCAGTATTTT
D: NA
V: TRBV19
size: NA
J: TRBJ2-3

CDR3: CASSSGGASSYNEQFF
DNA: TGTGCCAGCAGCTCGGGGGGGGCTAGCTCCTACAATGAGCAGTTCTTC
D: TRBD2
V: TRBV7-2
size: NA
J: TRBJ2-1

CDR3: CARSLVRGREDTGELFF
DNA: TGTGCCAGAAGCTTAGTTAGGGGGCGGGAGGACACCGGGGAGCTGTTTTTT
D: NA
V: TRBV7-5
size: NA
J: TRBJ2-2

CDR3: CASSTQTGGGTGELFF
DNA: TGTGCCAGTAGTACCCAGACAGGGGGCGGCACCGGGGAGCTGTTTTTT
D: TRBD1
V: TRBV19
size: NA
J: TRBJ2-2

CDR3: CASSQGQGEQYF
DNA: TGTGCCAGCAGTCAGGGACAGGGCGAGCAGTACTTC
D: TRBD1
V: TRBV27
size: NA
J: TRBJ2-7

CDR3: CATSRGQIQETQYF
DNA: TGTGCCACCAGCAGAGGGCAGATCCAAGAGACCCAGTACTTC
D: NA
V: TRBV15
size: NA
J: TRBJ2-5

CDR3: CASSEQEEHFSTDTQYF
DNA: TGTGCCAGCAGTGAACAAGAGGAGCATTTTAGCACAGATACGCAGTATTTT
D: NA
V: TRBV2
size: NA
J: TRBJ2-3

CDR3: CASQSAYEQYF
DNA: TGTGCCAGCCAGTCAGCCTACGAGCAGTACTTC
D: NA
V: TRBV6-6
size: NA
J: TRBJ2-7

CDR3: CSVGETEAFF
DNA: TGCAGCGTTGGGGAGACTGAAGCTTTCTTT
D: NA
V: TRBV29-1
size: NA
J: TRBJ1-1

CDR3: CAILAGARENIQYF
DNA: TGTGCCATCCTAGCGGGGGCGAGGGAAAACATTCAGTACTTC
D: TRBD2
V: TRBV6-4
size: NA
J: TRBJ2-4

CDR3: CAWTSMTGGTWGDTQYF
DNA: TGTGCCTGGACAAGTATGACAGGGGGTACTTGGGGAGATACGCAGTATTTT
D: TRBD1
V: TRBV30
size: NA
J: TRBJ2-3